This T cell receptor beta chain was obtained from a study of blood T cell repertoires in COVID-19. Study at large: Italy, Spain and the United States were the sources of the convalescent and acute COVID-19 samples. From T cells, B-cell-depleted T cells, or PBMCs came the material, which was cDNA or gDNA.

The sample holds many counts of this clone. V was trimmed by 3 bases and J by 7 bases, leaving 12 bases between them. Per the germline V gene, CDR1 is KGHSH and CDR2 is LQKENI. The CDR3 extends over 14 amino acids. Authors' data handling: The assay estimated nucleated cells by amplifying reference gene primers. TCRdb keeps only in-frame clones here, not all; method: immunoSEQ multiplex PCR. The V and J calls and clone size were taken over from that table, and D and trimming were inferred from the DNA. The table has 90,000 to 100,000 clones, 84% seen once. The specimen sequenced was peripheral blood. The chain joins TRBV18 to TRBJ2-2; the D gene is possibly TRBD1 (5 bases). The receptor comes from a man between 65 and 80 years old with active or convalescent COVID-19. The CDR3 coding sequence is TGTGCCAGCTCACCCGTGACAGTGGACGGGGAGCTGTTTTTT. Translated, it gives CASSPVTVDGELFF.